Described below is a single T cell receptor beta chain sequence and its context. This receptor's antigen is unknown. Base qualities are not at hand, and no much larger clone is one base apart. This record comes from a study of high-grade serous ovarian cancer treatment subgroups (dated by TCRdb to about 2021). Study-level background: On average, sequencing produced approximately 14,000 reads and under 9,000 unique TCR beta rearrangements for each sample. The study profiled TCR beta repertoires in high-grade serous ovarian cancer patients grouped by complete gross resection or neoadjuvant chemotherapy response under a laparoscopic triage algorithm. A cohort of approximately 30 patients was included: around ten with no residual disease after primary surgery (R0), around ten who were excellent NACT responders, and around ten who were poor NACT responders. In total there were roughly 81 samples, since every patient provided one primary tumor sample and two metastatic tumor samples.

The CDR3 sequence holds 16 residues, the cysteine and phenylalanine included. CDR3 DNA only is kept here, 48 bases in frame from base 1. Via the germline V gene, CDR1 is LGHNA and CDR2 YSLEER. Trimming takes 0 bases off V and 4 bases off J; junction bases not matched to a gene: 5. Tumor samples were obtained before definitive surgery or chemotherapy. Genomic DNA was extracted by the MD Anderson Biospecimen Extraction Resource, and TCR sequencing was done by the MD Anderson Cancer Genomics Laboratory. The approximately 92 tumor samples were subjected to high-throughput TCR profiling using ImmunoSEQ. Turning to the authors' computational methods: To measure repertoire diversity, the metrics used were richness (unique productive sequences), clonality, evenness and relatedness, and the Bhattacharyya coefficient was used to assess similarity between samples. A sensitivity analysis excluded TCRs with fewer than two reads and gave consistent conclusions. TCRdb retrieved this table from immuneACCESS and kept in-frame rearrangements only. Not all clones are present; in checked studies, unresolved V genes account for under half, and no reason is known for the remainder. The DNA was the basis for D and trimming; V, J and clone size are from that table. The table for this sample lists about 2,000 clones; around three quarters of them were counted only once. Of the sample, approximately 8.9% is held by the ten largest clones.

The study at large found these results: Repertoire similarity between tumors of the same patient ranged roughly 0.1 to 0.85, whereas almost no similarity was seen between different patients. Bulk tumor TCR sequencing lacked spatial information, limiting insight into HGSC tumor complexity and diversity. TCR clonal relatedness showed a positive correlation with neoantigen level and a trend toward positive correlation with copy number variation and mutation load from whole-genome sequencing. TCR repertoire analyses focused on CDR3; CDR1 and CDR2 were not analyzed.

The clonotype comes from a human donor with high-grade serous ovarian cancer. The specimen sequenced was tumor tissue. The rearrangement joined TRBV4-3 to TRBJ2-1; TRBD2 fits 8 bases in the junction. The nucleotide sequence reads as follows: TGCGCCAGCAGCCAAGAAGGAAGCGGGGGATACAATGAGCAGTTCTTC. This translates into CASSQEGSGGYNEQFF.